The 21 T cell receptor beta chains listed next were all sequenced from one sample in a study of graft-versus-host responses after intestinal transplantation. Sequenced by immunoSEQ multiplex PCR; TCRdb stores in-frame clones only, minus some. The table lists 90,000 to 95,000 clones, approximately 90% of them singletons. These receptors have no known antigen. The material was unstimulated CD8+ T cells sorted from spleen or lymph node cells, obtained before intestinal transplant. These receptors were taken from a human donor who received an intestinal transplant.

The chain joins TRBV7-6 to TRBJ2-3; 8 bases are shared with TRBD2. J lost 2 bases, V lost 6 bases, and 13 bases had no gene match. The CDR3 runs 17 residues. CDR1 is SGHVS and CDR2 is FNYEAQ in the germline V gene. The CDR3 bases are TGTGCCAGCAGTCTCCTCCCCAAGCGGGGGTCCACAGATACGCAGTATTTT. Amino acids: CASSLLPKRGSTDTQYF. Full variable domain (remainder filled in from reference TRBV7-6 and TRBJ2-3): GAGVSQSPRYKVTKRGQDVALRCDPISGHVSLYWYRQALGQGPEFLTYFNYEAQQDKSGLPNDRFSAERPEGSISTLTIQRTEQRDSAMYRCASSLLPKRGSTDTQYFGPGTRLTVL.

The chain links TRBV6-5 to TRBJ2-2; 7 bases match TRBD2. The germline CDR1 and CDR2 sequences are MNHEY and SVGAGI. The J segment lost 7 bases and the V segment lost 5 bases, leaving 10 bases of the junction unmatched. This CDR3 region has 15 residues. CDR3 nucleotides: TGTGCCAGCAGTCCTCGGCGGGAGTACGACGGGGAGCTGTTTTTT. Its translation is CASSPRREYDGELFF.

The chain employs TRBV5-1 and TRBJ1-1; 10 nucleotides align to TRBD1. The J segment lost 0 bases and the V segment lost 4 bases, leaving 3 bases of the junction unmatched. Germline-derived CDR1 and CDR2 are SGHRS and YFSETQ. This CDR3 contains 15 residues. DNA for the CDR3: TGCGCCAGCAGCGGGGACAGGGGAATGAACACTGAAGCTTTCTTT. Protein product: CASSGDRGMNTEAFF.

The chain couples TRBV5-6 to TRBJ2-5, with 7 bases lining up with TRBD2. Looked up from germline, CDR1 is SGHDT and CDR2 is YYEEEE. The CDR3 is made up of 16 amino acids. V gave up 0 bases and J gave up 4 bases; unmatched junction bases: 9. CDR3 protein: CASSLVGGGPIETQYF. CDR3 DNA sequence: TGTGCCAGCAGCTTGGTTGGGGGAGGGCCGATAGAGACCCAGTACTTC.

The V and J genes are TRBV6-5 and TRBJ2-3; D unclear. CDR1 MNHEY and CDR2 SVGAGI come from the germline V gene. The CDR3 sequence is 15 residues long. With 4 bases removed from V and 0 bases from J, the gap between germline ends came to 11 bases. The CDR3 DNA sequence: TGTGCCAGCAGTTCCACCGGTCCTAGCACAGATACGCAGTATTTT. Translation: CASSSTGPSTDTQYF.

This clone is a singleton in its sample. V is TRBV6-1 and J is TRBJ1-1; D might be TRBD1 (5 bases). Germline lookup yields CDR1 MNHNS and CDR2 SASEGT. The germline V and J ends were trimmed by 3 bases and 2 bases, with 13 bases remaining between them. This CDR3 region has 15 residues. The CDR3 reads CASSEYMGTNTEAFF. As DNA, the CDR3 is TGTGCCAGCAGTGAGTATATGGGGACCAACACTGAAGCTTTCTTT.

This clone was detected only a few times. The chain recombines TRBV2 with TRBJ2-7; D gene ambiguous. Trimming shortened V by 6 bases and J by 3 bases, and 3 bases separated the two germline ends. Germline CDR1 reads SNHLY; CDR2 reads FYNNEI. This CDR3 comprises 10 residues. DNA of the CDR3: TGTGCCAGCAGGGACTACGAGCAGTACTTC. This sequence encodes CASRDYEQYF.

The rearrangement joins TRBV6-1 to TRBJ2-1; the D is unclear. The CDR3 consists of 10 residues. Germline CDR1 MNHNS, CDR2 SASEGT. V shed 3 bases and J shed 9 bases, with 3 bases lying between them. The CDR3 here is CASSDSEQFF. CDR3 coding DNA: TGTGCCAGCAGTGATAGTGAGCAGTTCTTC.

This clone was recorded once. The V gene is TRBV27, the J gene TRBJ1-2; TRBD1 might be the D (6 bases). The ends were cut back, 0 bases at V and 2 bases at J, with 13 bases in the middle. CDR3 length: 16 residues. Germline values: CDR1 MNHEY, CDR2 SMNVEV (reference sequence). The CDR3 sequence: CASSLSSGGANYGYTF. In nucleotides, the CDR3 is TGTGCCAGCAGTTTATCTTCCGGGGGCGCGAACTATGGCTACACCTTC.

J is TRBJ2-7 and V is TRBV28; 7 bases align to TRBD2. V lost 0 bases to trimming and J lost 1 base; unmatched junction nucleotides: 9. This CDR3 spans 17 amino acids. The V gene's germline CDR1 is MDHEN and CDR2 SYDVKM. CDR3 residues: CASSLWGGAHQSYEQYF. The DNA for the CDR3 is TGTGCCAGCAGTTTATGGGGAGGGGCACACCAATCCTACGAGCAGTACTTC.

The CDR3 DNA is TGTGCCAGCAGCTCCGGGTGGGGACAGGGGAGAGAGCAGTACTTC. Residues: CASSSGWGQGREQYF. The chain carries TRBV7-6 and TRBJ2-7, with 10 bases identical to TRBD1. Germline V CDR1 and CDR2: SGHVS, FNYEAQ. CDR3 length: 15 amino acids. Trimming took 4 bases from V and 7 from J; bases not matched to a gene: 10.

The V gene is TRBV6-5, the J gene TRBJ1-5; D perhaps matches TRBD1 (5 bases). V was trimmed by 2 bases and J by 2 bases, leaving 10 bases between them. Per the germline V gene, CDR1 is MNHEY and CDR2 is SVGAGI. The CDR3 covers 15 residues. CDR3 sequence: CASSYRSGGNQPQHF. In nucleotides, the CDR3 is TGTGCCAGCAGTTACCGCTCGGGGGGCAATCAGCCCCAGCATTTT.

This sequence joins TRBV20-1 and TRBJ1-2, with TRBD1 as a possible D gene (6 bases). The CDR3 has 11 residues. Germline lookup yields CDR1 DFQATT and CDR2 SNEGSKA (reference sequence). V was pared by 1 base and J by 13 bases, with 13 bases between. The CDR3 sequence is CSARAGHALTF. Written as DNA, the CDR3 is TGCAGTGCTAGAGCGGGACACGCTCTCACCTTC.

The chain is built from TRBV29-1 and TRBJ1-2; 9 nucleotides line up with TRBD1. The V gene end was trimmed by 5 bases and the J gene end by 7 bases; junction bases not matched to a gene: 5. The CDR3 is 12 amino acids. Germline loops: CDR1 SQVTM, CDR2 ANQGSEA. CDR3 loop: CSVPDRGSGYTF. Here the CDR3 DNA reads TGCAGCGTTCCGGACAGGGGAAGTGGCTACACCTTC.

The chain links TRBV5-3 to TRBJ1-1, with D possibly being TRBD1 (5 bases). TRBV5-3 is placed among ORFs of uncertain function. Trimming left V 4 bases short and J 0 bases short, with 19 bases between. CDR3 length equals 17 residues. Written as DNA, the CDR3 is TGTGCCAGAAGCCCACCCGGGACGGATTTTATGAACACTGAAGCTTTCTTT. This sequence encodes CARSPPGTDFMNTEAFF.

The chain employs TRBV18 and TRBJ2-3, with unresolved D. This CDR3 is 12 amino acids long. CDR1 and CDR2 from the germline V gene are KGHSH and LQKENI. V shed 4 bases and J shed 8 bases, with 10 bases lying between them. The CDR3 loop is CASSRSLATQYF. CDR3 bases: TGTGCCAGCTCACGTTCGTTGGCTACGCAGTATTTT.

This chain connects TRBV6-6 to TRBJ1-2; D gene uncertain. The CDR3 extends over 13 amino acids. Germline V CDR1 and CDR2: MNHNY, SVGAGI (reference sequence). The V gene lost 2 bases and the J gene lost 6 bases, with 10 bases spanning the gap. DNA of the CDR3: TGTGCCAGCAGTTACCAAAGCGAGGATGGCTACACCTTC. It yields the protein CASSYQSEDGYTF.

The chain is built from TRBV6-1 and TRBJ1-1; D gene ambiguous. The germline V gene encodes CDR1 MNHNS and CDR2 SASEGT. The CDR3 has 10 amino acids. V was clipped by 6 bases and J by 5 bases, with 4 bases between them. Here the CDR3 reads CASRGTEAFF. CDR3 DNA sequence: TGTGCCAGCAGGGGGACTGAAGCTTTCTTT.

In this sample, this clone turned up once. The chain recombines TRBV19 with TRBJ2-1; 9 bases are shared with TRBD2. This CDR3 contains 18 residues. After removal of 4 bases from V and 0 bases from J, the junction contained 10 bases not matched to a gene. The V gene's germline CDR1 is LNHDA and CDR2 SQIVND (reference sequence). CDR3 bases: TGTGCCAGTAGTACACCTCCACTTAGCGGGAGCTCCTACAATGAGCAGTTCTTC. Its protein product is CASSTPPLSGSSYNEQFF. The variable domain in full, completed from reference TRBV19 and TRBJ2-1, reads DGGITQSPKYLFRKEGQNVTLSCEQNLNHDAMYWYRQDPGQGLRLIYYSQIVNDFQKGDIAEGYSVSREKKESFPLTVTSAQKNPTAFYLCASSTPPLSGSSYNEQFFGPGTRLTVL.

The chain is built from TRBV18 and TRBJ2-4; D not resolved. Germline V gene data show CDR1 as KGHSH and CDR2 as LQKENI. This CDR3 has 16 amino acids. Deletions cut 9 bases from V and 0 bases from J, with 18 bases between. CDR3 sequence (DNA): TGTGCCAGTCATTGGGCGACCGGAGTAGCCAAAAACATTCAGTACTTC. It encodes CASHWATGVAKNIQYF. Supplemented by reference TRBV18 and TRBJ2-4, the full variable domain reads NAGVMQNPRHLVRRRGQEARLRCSPMKGHSHVYWYRQLPEEGLKFMVYLQKENIIDESGMPKERFSAEFPKEGPSILRIQQVVRGDSAAYFCASHWATGVAKNIQYFGAGTRLSVL.

The chain is built from TRBV7-9 and TRBJ2-3, with TRBD2 matching 10 bases. The junction had 6 bases not matched to a gene; V was cut back by 0 bases and J by 3 bases. Germline CDR1 SEHNR, CDR2 FQNEAQ (reference sequence). The CDR3 totals 17 residues. CDR3 bases: TGTGCCAGCAGCTTAGCTAGCGGGAGGTGGGGAACAGATACGCAGTATTTT. Residues: CASSLASGRWGTDTQYF.